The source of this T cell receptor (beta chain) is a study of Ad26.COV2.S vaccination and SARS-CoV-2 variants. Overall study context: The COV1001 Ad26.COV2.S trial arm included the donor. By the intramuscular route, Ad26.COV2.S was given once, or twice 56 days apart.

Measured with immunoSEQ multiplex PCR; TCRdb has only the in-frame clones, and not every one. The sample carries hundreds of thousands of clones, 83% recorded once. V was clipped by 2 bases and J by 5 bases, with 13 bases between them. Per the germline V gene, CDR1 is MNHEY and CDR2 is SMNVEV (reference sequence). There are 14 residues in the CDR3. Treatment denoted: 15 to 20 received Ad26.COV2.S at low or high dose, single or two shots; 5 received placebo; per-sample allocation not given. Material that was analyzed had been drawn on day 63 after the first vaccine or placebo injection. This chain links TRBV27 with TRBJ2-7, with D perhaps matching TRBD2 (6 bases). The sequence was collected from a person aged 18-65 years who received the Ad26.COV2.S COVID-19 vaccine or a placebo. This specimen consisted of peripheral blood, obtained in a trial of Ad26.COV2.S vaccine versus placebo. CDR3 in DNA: TGTGCCAGCAGTTTACTTAGGGCGGGAAACGAGCAGTACTTC. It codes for CASSLLRAGNEQYF.